This is a list of T cell receptor beta chains from one sample in a study of Japanese encephalitis immunity and Zika vaccine responses. MiXCR, applied by TCRdb to the 5' RACE reads, yields one record per CDR3 protein. The sample holds approximately 200 distinct CDR3 sequences, 9.5% to 15% seen once. This material consisted of antigen-activated CD4+ T cells from blood, cultured, taken during a Zika inactivated vaccine study. These receptors all stem from an adult woman who received an inactivated Zika virus vaccine. The CDR3 runs from the conserved cysteine through the conserved F or W. The order of the fields is D gene, V gene, clone size, J gene, CDR3 DNA, CDR3 protein. The D gene is left open where the match is weak. Rows may omit the clone size; those that give it use once, few, many or a size class.

TRBD1	TRBV10-3	large	TRBJ1-2	TGTGCCATCAGTGAGCCTTGGACAGGGGAGGATGGCTACACCTTC	CAISEPWTGEDGYTF
TRBD2	TRBV20-1	medium-sized	TRBJ2-1	TGCAGTGCTAGAGATCAGTGGCTAGCGGAGGACAATGAGCAGTTCTTC	CSARDQWLAEDNEQFF
TRBD2	TRBV5-1	large	TRBJ2-1	TGCGCCAGCAGTCAAACAGCGGGAGGGGGCAATGAGCAGTTCTTC	CASSQTAGGGNEQFF
.	TRBV29-1	.	TRBJ1-1	TGCAGCGGGGAGAGGGACACTGAAGCTTTCTTT	CSGERDTEAFF
.	TRBV5-5	medium-sized	TRBJ2-7	TGTGCCAGCAGCCTGCTTACGGACTCCTACGAGCAGTACTTC	CASSLLTDSYEQYF
.	TRBV12-3/TRBV12-4	.	TRBJ1-2	TGTGCCAGCAGTTTAGGGGCGAGCTATGGCTACACCTTC	CASSLGASYGYTF
.	TRBV4-3	large	TRBJ2-7	TGCGCCAGCAGCCAAGTGTGGGGGGACGAAGACTACGAGCAGTACTTC	CASSQVWGDEDYEQYF
TRBD1	TRBV5-1	medium-sized	TRBJ2-3	TGCGCCAGCAGCCTAGTAGGGACAGGGACTAGCACAGATACGCAGTATTTT	CASSLVGTGTSTDTQYF
.	TRBV20-1	large	TRBJ2-5	TGCAGTGCTAGAGATCCCTATATTCAAGAGACCCAGTACTTC	CSARDPYIQETQYF
.	TRBV12-3/TRBV12-4	large	TRBJ2-3	TGTGCCAGCAGTCTGAGTGGGGATACGCAGTATTTT	CASSLSGDTQYF
TRBD1	TRBV10-3	few	TRBJ2-3	TGTGCCATCAGTGCCAACCCGGGACAGGGACAAGGGGGAGATACGCAGTATTTT	CAISANPGQGQGGDTQYF
TRBD1	TRBV29-1	large	TRBJ1-2	TGCAGCGTCCGACAGGGGGTGGATGGCTACACCTTC	CSVRQGVDGYTF
.	TRBV18	large	TRBJ1-5	TGTGCCAGCTCACCCGACAGTTACAATCAGCCCCAGCATTTT	CASSPDSYNQPQHF
.	TRBV7-9	.	TRBJ1-1	TGTGCCAGCACCGCGACAGGCATCGGCACTGAAGCTTTCTTT	CASTATGIGTEAFF
TRBD2	TRBV7-3	large	TRBJ2-1	TGTGCCAGCACGCAGGACGGGGGGACCAATGAGCAGTTCTTC	CASTQDGGTNEQFF
TRBD1	TRBV7-2	large	TRBJ2-5	TGTGCCAGCAGCCACGGGACAGGGGGCTCAGAGACCCAGTACTTC	CASSHGTGGSETQYF
.	TRBV20-1	hyperexpanded	TRBJ2-6	TGCAGTGCTAGAGATCCCGGACTCGGGGCCAACGTCCTGACTTTC	CSARDPGLGANVLTF
TRBD2	TRBV2	large	TRBJ2-3	TGTGCCAGCAGCGCACTAGCGGGTAATACGCAGTATTTT	CASSALAGNTQYF
TRBD1	TRBV2	hyperexpanded	TRBJ2-1	TGTGCCAGCAGTGAGTCACCGGGACAGGTTCGTGGTGAGCAGTTCTTC	CASSESPGQVRGEQFF
.	TRBV4-2	large	TRBJ2-7	TGTGCCAGCAGCCAAGACCGGGACTACGAGCAGTACTTC	CASSQDRDYEQYF
TRBD1	TRBV4-3	large	TRBJ2-2	TGCGCCAGCAGCCACCCGGGACAGCAGACCGGGGAGCTGTTTTTT	CASSHPGQQTGELFF
.	TRBV18	large	TRBJ2-7	TGTGCCAGCTCGGAAGAGTTCGGCGAGCAGTACTTC	CASSEEFGEQYF
TRBD1	TRBV7-8	medium-sized	TRBJ1-3	TGTGCCAGCAGCTCCGAGGACAGGGTTCTTTCTGGAAACACCATATATTTT	CASSSEDRVLSGNTIYF
TRBD2	TRBV3-1	large	TRBJ2-1	TGTGCCAGCAGCCAAGAGGCCCCTCGACTAGCGGGGGGGTCGACGGCTCGCTACAATGAGCAGTTCTTC	CASSQEAPRLAGGSTARYNEQFF
TRBD1	TRBV20-1	large	TRBJ1-4	TGCAGTGCCGCGGGACAGGGTTCTGAAAAACTGTTTTTT	CSAAGQGSEKLFF
.	TRBV12-3/TRBV12-4	.	TRBJ1-3	TGTGCCAGCAGTTTAGATAGGAGAAACACCATATATTTT	CASSLDRRNTIYF
.	TRBV9	large	TRBJ2-1	TGTGCCAGCAGCGGTGACACCCACAATGAGCAGTTCTTC	CASSGDTHNEQFF
TRBD2	TRBV5-4	medium-sized	TRBJ2-5	TGTGCCAGCAGCCCGGGACTAGCGGGGGGAGACCAGTACTTC	CASSPGLAGGDQYF
.	TRBV5-1	large	TRBJ2-7	TGCGCCAGCAGCCAACAGTATTTCTACGAGCAGTACTTC	CASSQQYFYEQYF
TRBD1	TRBV29-1	large	TRBJ2-2	TGCAGCGCTGGGACAGGGGCGAATGACGGGGAGCTGTTTTTT	CSAGTGANDGELFF
.	TRBV4-3	large	TRBJ1-1	TGCGCCAGCAGCCAAGTACCCGAGAACACTGAAGCTTTCTTT	CASSQVPENTEAFF
TRBD1	TRBV20-1	large	TRBJ1-4	TGCAGTGCTTCGGGGACAGGGGACTCCAATGAAAAACTGTTTTTT	CSASGTGDSNEKLFF
TRBD2	TRBV6-5	large	TRBJ2-1	TGTGCCAGCAGCCCTGCCGGGAGGGGGGGAGACAATGAGCAGTTCTTC	CASSPAGRGGDNEQFF
.	TRBV4-3	large	TRBJ2-3	TGCGCCAGCAGCCGAGTTAGCACAGATACGCAGTATTTT	CASSRVSTDTQYF